What follows is one T cell receptor (beta chain) and its context. In this sample, this clone turned up many times. The antigen it recognizes is unknown. Nothing much larger sits one base from this clone, and base qualities are not available. The V end loses 3 bases and the J end loses 3 bases, and a stretch of 6 bases separates them. Its CDR3 holds 12 amino acids, cysteine through phenylalanine. Here the CDR3 DNA is all that survives: 36 bases in frame from base 1. The CDR1 and CDR2 encoded by the germline V gene (reference sequence) are WNHNN and SYGVQD. These data originate in a study of metastatic and nonmetastatic thyroid tumors (TCRdb year 2020). For the wider study: Repertoires were compared across peripheral blood and tumor or nodule tissue samples from malignant and benign thyroid patients. Study-wide findings and limitations: In both blood and tumor samples, malignant tumors were reported to have significantly higher TCR beta diversity than benign nodules.

None of the patients had been given any treatment before thyroid surgery. Patient clinical samples collected from 2012 to 2018 were retrospectively analysed using T-cell receptor beta sequencing. Library preparation employed PCR. Data came from an Illumina HiSeq 4000. High-throughput sequencing was used to profile the TCR beta-chain CDR3 region of each patient. On the authors' methods: CDR3 differences across clinicopathological groups were used to build a classifier for discriminating distant-metastatic papillary thyroid cancer patients. The Shannon index was used to measure repertoire diversity, and the Morisita-Horn index was used to measure how similar tumor and blood repertoires were. TCRdb's own reprocessing of the public reads used fastp at Q25 and MiXCR and kept productive beta chains. Here the V and J calls rest on TCRdb's processing, not on the authors' analysis. The sample table records approximately 44,000 clones; roughly 31% of these occur just once. 9.9% of the sample is held by the ten biggest clonotypes.

The sequencing input was blood. The TCR originated in a male donor with papillary thyroid cancer or a benign thyroid nodule (not recorded which). Some clones in this sample may be carry-over from other donors' samples. The rearrangement joined TRBV10-1 to TRBJ2-7; the D gene is unclear. In nucleotides, the sequence is TGCGCCAGCAGTGAAGGCTTCTACGAGCAGTACTTC. It specifies CASSEGFYEQYF.